This T cell receptor (beta chain) appears in the sequencing data of a study of tissue T cells after allogeneic stem cell transplantation. Study overall: Every graft-versus-host disease patient had gastrointestinal disease and got several lines of graft-versus-host disease therapy.

Regarding the study as a whole: Limitations included a small, clinically heterogeneous cohort and limited sampling depth. Shared clones across patients were few; motif clustering revealed tissue-specific shared signatures.

The CDR3 contains 17 residues. Germline V lookup: CDR1 SNHLY, CDR2 FYNNEI. V lost 4 bases and J lost 4, with 19 bases in between. For this clone: Its antigen is currently unknown.

Some clones are missing from TCRdb's copy, which holds only in-frame ones; the method was immunoSEQ multiplex PCR. The table records 25,000 or so clones, roughly 89% of them present only once. The starting material was blood, obtained before transplantation. The chain is built from TRBV2 and TRBJ1-4; no reliable D call. This sequence was found in a male donor aged 60 or older who later had graft-versus-host disease after an allogeneic stem cell transplant. CDR3 loop: CASSARRERAINEKLFF. Here the CDR3 DNA reads TGTGCCAGCAGTGCCCGTAGGGAAAGAGCCATTAATGAAAAACTGTTTTTT. Drawing the rest from reference TRBV2 and TRBJ1-4, the complete variable domain is EPEVTQTPSHQVTQMGQEVILRCVPISNHLYFYWYRQILGQKVEFLVSFYNNEISEKSEIFDDQFSVERPDGSNFTLKIRSTKLEDSAMYFCASSARRERAINEKLFFGSGTQLSVL.